The rows below give T cell receptor beta chains drawn from one sample of a study of blood T cell repertoires in COVID-19. TCRdb's copy holds only in-frame clones and misses some; the assay was immunoSEQ multiplex PCR. The data contain some 190,000 clones, 84% of them singletons. The specimen was PBMCs or T cells enriched from blood (not recorded which). The origin of the receptors is a woman under 40 who had been exposed to COVID-19. CDR3s include the opening cysteine and the closing phenylalanine or tryptophan. D genes are given only for firm matches. Clone size appears in some rows only: once, few, many, or a class for an expanded clone.

TGTGCCAGCAGAACCGACAGGTACTTTGAAGGCTACACCTTC	CASRTDRYFEGYTF	TRBV7-9	NA	NA	TRBJ1-2
TGCAGCGTTCGGGACAGACGAAATGAAAAACTGTTTTTT	CSVRDRRNEKLFF	TRBV29-1	TRBD1	NA	TRBJ1-4
TGTGCCAGCAGCCCTAGCGGGGGAAGAGGTAATGAGCAGTTCTTC	CASSPSGGRGNEQFF	TRBV3-1/TRBV3-2	TRBD2	once	TRBJ2-1
TGTGCCTGGAGTGTTTCAGGGCTAGTCACTGAAGCTTTCTTT	CAWSVSGLVTEAFF	TRBV30	NA	NA	TRBJ1-1
TGTGCCAGCAGCCTGCGGGGGATGGAGACCCAGTACTTC	CASSLRGMETQYF	TRBV9	TRBD2	NA	TRBJ2-5
TGTGCCAGTAGTATACTTTTCAGGGCCTCACCCCTCCACTTT	CASSILFRASPLHF	TRBV19	NA	once	TRBJ1-6
TGTGCCAGCAGCCTGGAACTAGCTAGCGGGGAGCTGTTTTTT	CASSLELASGELFF	TRBV3-1/TRBV3-2	NA	NA	TRBJ2-2
TGTGCCAGCAGCCCTGGTTCAGCGCGACGGAACACTGAAGCTTTCTTT	CASSPGSARRNTEAFF	TRBV7-9	NA	NA	TRBJ1-1
TGTGCCAGCAGCTTTGCACAGGGTGTGAGCGGCTACACCTTC	CASSFAQGVSGYTF	TRBV11-2	NA	NA	TRBJ1-2
TGTGCCAGCTCACTCGGGACAGGGAACAATCAGCCCCAGCATTTT	CASSLGTGNNQPQHF	TRBV18	TRBD1	NA	TRBJ1-5
TGTGCCAGCTCCGGGGACTCGACCTACGAGCAGTACTTC	CASSGDSTYEQYF	TRBV13	NA	once	TRBJ2-7
TGTGCCAGCAGCGCCGCCGGGGTAAGCACAGATACGCAGTATTTT	CASSAAGVSTDTQYF	TRBV7-8	NA	NA	TRBJ2-3
TGTGCCAGCACGTCGGGAGACTATGGCTACACCTTC	CASTSGDYGYTF	TRBV25-1	NA	NA	TRBJ1-2
TGTGCCAGCAGCCGCTCAAGGGACAGGGGGACGAACACTGAAGCTTTCTTT	CASSRSRDRGTNTEAFF	TRBV9	TRBD1	NA	TRBJ1-1
TGTGCCAGCAGCCTAAATCTAGCCGGGACAGAAACCTCCTATAATTCACCCCTCCACTTT	CASSLNLAGTETSYNSPLHF	TRBV21-1	NA	NA	TRBJ1-6
TGTGCCAGCAGCTTAAACTTAGCGATGATGAACACTGAAGCTTTCTTT	CASSLNLAMMNTEAFF	TRBV7-2	NA	NA	TRBJ1-1